A selection of T cell receptor beta chains follows, all from one sample in a study of molecular identifiers for immune sequencing clone quantification. One entry per CDR3 protein results from TCRdb running MiXCR on the PCR reads. The data show approximately 670,000 distinct CDR3 sequences, less than 20% seen once. Sequenced material: naive CD8+ T cells from blood, with Jurkat cell RNA spiked in. These receptor sequences come from a human donor in good health. Some libraries in this study had Jurkat cell RNA spiked in. Both conserved end residues are part of each CDR3.

v_gene	j_gene	CDR3aa
TRBV30	TRBJ2-3	CAWTGPAGVADTQYF
TRBV20-1	TRBJ1-1	CSAREVATEAFF
TRBV11-2	TRBJ1-4	CASSPAGTNEKLFF
TRBV19	TRBJ1-6	CASSTPGSSPLHF
TRBV6-1	TRBJ2-3	CASSEALAGGTDTRYF
TRBV7-8	TRBJ2-7	CASSYYRGGGSYEQYF
TRBV9	TRBJ2-6	CASSVGSDNVLTF
TRBV27	TRBJ1-5	CASSLSWGDFGQPQHF
TRBV12-3/TRBV12-4	TRBJ2-1	CASSPSGRRNEQFF
TRBV28	TRBJ2-5	CASSLTGLFGQRYF
TRBV4-2	TRBJ2-7	CASSQDRMYEQYF
TRBV6-2/TRBV6-3	TRBJ1-4	CASSRKDRSEKLFF
TRBV4-3	TRBJ2-7	CASSQGLASPYEQYF
TRBV6-6	TRBJ2-1	CATKIPGTAESNEQFF
TRBV11-2	TRBJ2-7	CASSLAWDRVYEQYF
TRBV7-6	TRBJ2-2	CASSPWGTPSGELFF
TRBV20-1	TRBJ2-5	CSASPSGDFQETQYF
TRBV27	TRBJ2-7	CASSWQREGYEQYF
TRBV7-6	TRBJ2-6	CASSLEGGALSGANVLTF
TRBV19	TRBJ1-5	CASTPSGQPQHF
TRBV29-1	TRBJ2-2	CSVEEIGANTGELFF
TRBV21-1	TRBJ2-7	CASSKRGTSGDYEQYF
TRBV19	TRBJ2-2	CAVDGGMTGELFF
TRBV29-1	TRBJ1-3	CSADSDKTSGNTIYF
TRBV27	TRBJ2-2	CASSFAGLGTGELFF
TRBV27	TRBJ1-2	CASSPGTYGYTF
TRBV19	TRBJ1-1	CASSTPTENAEAFF
TRBV3-2	TRBJ1-5	CASSQPTRGSCQPQHF
TRBV6-5	TRBJ1-4	CASRDSSWGGSEKLFF
TRBV7-8	TRBJ2-5	CASSSGQGGKTQYF
TRBV19	TRBJ2-7	CANSIPYPAYEQYF
TRBV12-3/TRBV12-4	TRBJ2-2	CASLVGGYTGELFF
TRBV28	TRBJ1-3	CASSAYQGLGGNTIYF
TRBV12-3/TRBV12-4	TRBJ2-5	CASRSVGETQYF
TRBV19	TRBJ1-5	CASSMSGGNQPRHF
TRBV18	TRBJ2-7	CASSQGLAGGPLYEQYF
TRBV2	TRBJ1-5	CASSGTDDSNQPQHF
TRBV4-1	TRBJ2-1	CASSQGGRYEQFF
TRBV29-1	TRBJ2-3	CSVTSGRARVDTQYF
TRBV6-5	TRBJ2-1	CASRARLAGNSYNEQFF
TRBV18	TRBJ2-7	CASSPSADSGRFGEQYF
TRBV5-1	TRBJ1-1	CASSWGTLKTEAFF
TRBV5-1	TRBJ2-7	CASSSDSSYEQYF
TRBV29-1	TRBJ2-5	CSVVGGDSIPYQGTQYF
TRBV20-1	TRBJ2-7	CSARDRDSLISYEQYF
TRBV4-3	TRBJ2-7	CASSQEAGFVYEQYF
TRBV4-1	TRBJ1-5	CASSQQTIRQQPQHF
TRBV5-1	TRBJ1-3	CASSLDPKGPLAGNTIYF
TRBV7-8	TRBJ2-5	CASSSQGSETQYF